This TCR beta chain was identified in a study of blood T cell repertoires in COVID-19. The V gene's germline CDR1 is MNHEY and CDR2 SVGAGI. V was pared by 4 bases and J by 1 base, with 7 bases between. This CDR3 is 13 amino acids long. This table comes from immunoSEQ multiplex PCR, and its TCRdb copy is limited to in-frame clones, with some not included. The sample carries roughly 170,000 clones, almost 80% recorded once. The origin of this receptor is a woman aged 50 to 60 who had recovered from COVID-19. The chain uses TRBV6-5 and TRBJ1-2; D gene ambiguous. The specimen was PBMCs or T cells enriched from blood (not recorded which). CDR3 loop: CASSSTFNYGYTF. The DNA of the CDR3 is TGTGCCAGCAGTTCGACATTTAACTATGGCTACACCTTC.